Listed below are T cell receptor beta chains from one sample, sequenced in a study of blood T cells in healthy people across ages. MiXCR was run by TCRdb on the 5' RACE reads, yielding one entry per CDR3 protein. The data show about 650,000 distinct CDR3 sequences, about 32% seen once. The source material was blood. The receptors stem from a woman older than 75 in good health. CDR3s include the opening cysteine and the closing phenylalanine or tryptophan. Fields, in order: J gene, V gene, clone size, CDR3 protein. Clone size is given for some rows only: seen once, a few or many times, or a class if the clone is expanded.

j_gene: TRBJ2-5
v_gene: TRBV20-1
abundance: few
CDR3aa: CSATGTSGDNEQYF

j_gene: TRBJ1-1
v_gene: TRBV14
abundance: NA
CDR3aa: CASSHRTIMRTEAFF

j_gene: TRBJ1-1
v_gene: TRBV20-1
abundance: many
CDR3aa: CSARARNTEAFF

j_gene: TRBJ1-2
v_gene: TRBV12-3/TRBV12-4
abundance: once
CDR3aa: CASSQGGSYYGYTF

j_gene: TRBJ1-1
v_gene: TRBV12-3/TRBV12-4
abundance: many
CDR3aa: CASSLASGGLGNTEAFF

j_gene: TRBJ1-1
v_gene: TRBV7-2
abundance: many
CDR3aa: CASSLVVGTDLYTEAFF

j_gene: TRBJ2-5
v_gene: TRBV20-1
abundance: many
CDR3aa: CSARKWDNQQETQYF

j_gene: TRBJ2-1
v_gene: TRBV5-6
abundance: many
CDR3aa: CASSFVLGQRYNEQFF

j_gene: TRBJ2-7
v_gene: TRBV5-6
abundance: many
CDR3aa: CASSQDRAYEQYF

j_gene: TRBJ1-6
v_gene: TRBV7-2
abundance: few
CDR3aa: CASSFQGTVNSPLHF

j_gene: NA
v_gene: TRBV7-2
abundance: many
CDR3aa: CASSLGQTQYF

j_gene: TRBJ1-1
v_gene: TRBV5-1
abundance: NA
CDR3aa: CASSLSARSGGGTEAFF

j_gene: TRBJ2-7
v_gene: TRBV19
abundance: many
CDR3aa: CASSTAGGPYEQYF

j_gene: TRBJ2-1
v_gene: TRBV12-3/TRBV12-4
abundance: NA
CDR3aa: CASSLGWGGLNSYNEQFF

j_gene: TRBJ2-7
v_gene: TRBV7-9
abundance: NA
CDR3aa: CASSSYGTTYNEQYF

j_gene: TRBJ2-5
v_gene: TRBV11-2
abundance: many
CDR3aa: CASSSSPTRTETQYF

j_gene: TRBJ2-7
v_gene: TRBV29-1
abundance: many
CDR3aa: CSVAGTAEVEQYF

j_gene: TRBJ2-7
v_gene: TRBV5-6
abundance: NA
CDR3aa: CASSLPTWIDERQYF

j_gene: TRBJ1-1
v_gene: TRBV7-6
abundance: many
CDR3aa: CASSSRQGAIMNTEAFF

j_gene: TRBJ2-5
v_gene: TRBV20-1
abundance: many
CDR3aa: CSARVVKTQYF

j_gene: TRBJ2-1
v_gene: TRBV13
abundance: many
CDR3aa: CASSFYPGLAGYNEQFF

j_gene: TRBJ1-2
v_gene: TRBV6-6
abundance: NA
CDR3aa: CASSYGDEGYTF

j_gene: TRBJ1-5
v_gene: TRBV10-2
abundance: many
CDR3aa: CASRAGESQPQHF

j_gene: TRBJ2-3
v_gene: TRBV11-2
abundance: many
CDR3aa: CASSFLPDTQYF

j_gene: TRBJ1-2
v_gene: TRBV20-1
abundance: many
CDR3aa: CSARDGHWRGYTF

j_gene: TRBJ2-3
v_gene: TRBV6-4
abundance: many
CDR3aa: CASSEILASTQYF

j_gene: TRBJ2-3
v_gene: TRBV20-1
abundance: many
CDR3aa: CSARLGVGGPDTQYF

j_gene: TRBJ1-2
v_gene: TRBV20-1
abundance: many
CDR3aa: CSARDGGAGGYTF

j_gene: TRBJ2-6
v_gene: TRBV6-2/TRBV6-3
abundance: many
CDR3aa: CASRNGVAVLSGANVLTF

j_gene: TRBJ2-1
v_gene: TRBV7-3
abundance: many
CDR3aa: CASSRTGSYNEQFF

j_gene: TRBJ2-5
v_gene: TRBV4-3
abundance: NA
CDR3aa: CASSQHAGFSYNEQYF

j_gene: TRBJ2-3
v_gene: TRBV10-3
abundance: few
CDR3aa: CAISAGQGVGDTQYF

j_gene: TRBJ1-2
v_gene: TRBV30
abundance: NA
CDR3aa: CAWSLGGQDSSLYGYTF

j_gene: TRBJ2-1
v_gene: TRBV18
abundance: few
CDR3aa: CASSETGSSYNEQFF

j_gene: TRBJ2-5
v_gene: TRBV7-2
abundance: many
CDR3aa: CASSLSGGAETQYF

j_gene: TRBJ2-5
v_gene: TRBV6-1
abundance: few
CDR3aa: CASSGPGQGMEPGEQYF

j_gene: NA
v_gene: TRBV5-1
abundance: NA
CDR3aa: CTGSLEGRAETQYF

j_gene: TRBJ1-4
v_gene: TRBV5-6
abundance: few
CDR3aa: CASSLVTAVNEKLFF

j_gene: TRBJ2-1
v_gene: TRBV27
abundance: many
CDR3aa: CASSFRPDPPNEQFF

j_gene: TRBJ2-7
v_gene: TRBV29-1
abundance: many
CDR3aa: CSVEPGRGTYEQYF

j_gene: TRBJ2-2
v_gene: TRBV5-5
abundance: NA
CDR3aa: CASSFGARSVAGELFF

j_gene: TRBJ1-3
v_gene: TRBV9
abundance: NA
CDR3aa: CASSSNSSGNTIYF

j_gene: TRBJ2-2
v_gene: TRBV7-9
abundance: few
CDR3aa: CAQQDGDTGELFF

j_gene: TRBJ2-3
v_gene: TRBV19
abundance: NA
CDR3aa: CASSTLAGATDTQYF

j_gene: TRBJ2-6
v_gene: TRBV18
abundance: NA
CDR3aa: CASSPRTGGVSGANVLTF

j_gene: TRBJ2-3
v_gene: TRBV7-9
abundance: NA
CDR3aa: CASSSGTTGSGGTQYF

j_gene: TRBJ1-6
v_gene: TRBV6-1
abundance: many
CDR3aa: CASSDPDRVSYNSPLHF

j_gene: TRBJ2-1
v_gene: TRBV2
abundance: many
CDR3aa: CASRLGHNEQFF

j_gene: TRBJ1-2
v_gene: TRBV30
abundance: few
CDR3aa: CAWRQGARSLGGYTF

j_gene: NA
v_gene: TRBV29-1
abundance: NA
CDR3aa: CSARDRKAVETQYF

j_gene: TRBJ2-3
v_gene: TRBV20-1
abundance: many
CDR3aa: CSATDQRGATDTQYF

j_gene: TRBJ2-7
v_gene: TRBV20-1
abundance: few
CDR3aa: CGARGAAGYSYGQYF

j_gene: TRBJ2-1
v_gene: TRBV20-1
abundance: many
CDR3aa: CSARELTSQVYNEQFF

j_gene: TRBJ2-7
v_gene: TRBV5-1
abundance: many
CDR3aa: CASSLIGAGSYEQYF

j_gene: TRBJ2-1
v_gene: TRBV20-1
abundance: many
CDR3aa: CSARAPGGEQFF

j_gene: TRBJ2-1
v_gene: TRBV20-1
abundance: many
CDR3aa: CSARAGAGAYNEQFF

j_gene: TRBJ2-7
v_gene: TRBV7-2
abundance: NA
CDR3aa: CASSERTGRSYNEQYF